The source of this T cell receptor (beta chain) is a study of T cell responses to AZD1222 COVID-19 vaccine. The V segment lost 3 bases and the J segment 10 bases; nucleotides outside the gene matches: 2. CDR3 size: 10 residues. Germline V lookup: CDR1 DFQATT, CDR2 SNEGSKA (reference sequence). This clone was picked up one time. Produced via immunoSEQ multiplex PCR; TCRdb's table is partial and in-frame only. The sample yields under 200,000 clones, about 90% seen once. The rearrangement links TRBV20-1 to TRBJ1-2; 7 bases line up with TRBD1. Sequencing used peripheral blood, obtained on day 0 of AZD1222 vaccination. The clonotype originates from an adult in good health. As DNA, the CDR3 is TGCAGTGCTAGCGACAGGGACTACACCTTC. Translated: CSASDRDYTF.